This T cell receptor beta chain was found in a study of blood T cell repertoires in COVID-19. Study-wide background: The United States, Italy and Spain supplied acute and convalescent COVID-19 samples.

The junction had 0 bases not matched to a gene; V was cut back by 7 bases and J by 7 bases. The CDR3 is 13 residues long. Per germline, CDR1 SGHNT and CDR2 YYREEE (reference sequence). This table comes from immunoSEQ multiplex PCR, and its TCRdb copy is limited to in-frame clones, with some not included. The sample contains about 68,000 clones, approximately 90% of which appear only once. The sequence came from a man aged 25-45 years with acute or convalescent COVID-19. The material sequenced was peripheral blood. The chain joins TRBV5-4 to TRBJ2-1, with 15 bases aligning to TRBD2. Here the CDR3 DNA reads TGTGCCAGCGGACTAGCGGGGGGGAATGAGCAGTTCTTC. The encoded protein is CASGLAGGNEQFF.